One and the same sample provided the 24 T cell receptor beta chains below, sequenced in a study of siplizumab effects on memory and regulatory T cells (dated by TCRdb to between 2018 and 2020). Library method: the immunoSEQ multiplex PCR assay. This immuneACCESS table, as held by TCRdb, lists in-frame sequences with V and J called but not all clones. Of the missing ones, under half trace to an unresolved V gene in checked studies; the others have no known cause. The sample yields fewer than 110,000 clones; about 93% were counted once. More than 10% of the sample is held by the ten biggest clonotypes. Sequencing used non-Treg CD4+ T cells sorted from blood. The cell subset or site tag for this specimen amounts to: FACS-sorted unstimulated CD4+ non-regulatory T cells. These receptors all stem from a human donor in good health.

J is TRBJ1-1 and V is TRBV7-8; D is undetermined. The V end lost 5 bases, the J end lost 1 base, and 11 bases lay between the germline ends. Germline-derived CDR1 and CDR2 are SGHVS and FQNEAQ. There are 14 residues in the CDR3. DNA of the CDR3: TGTGCCAGCAGCGCGAGCGTAGAGAACACTGAAGCTTTCTTT. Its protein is CASSASVENTEAFF.

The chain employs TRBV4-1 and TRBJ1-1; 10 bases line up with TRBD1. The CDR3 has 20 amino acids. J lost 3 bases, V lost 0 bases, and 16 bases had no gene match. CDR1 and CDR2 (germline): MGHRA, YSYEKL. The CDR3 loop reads CASSQDWNEDRGTVDTEAFF. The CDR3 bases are TGCGCCAGCAGCCAAGATTGGAACGAGGACAGGGGGACAGTTGACACTGAAGCTTTCTTT.

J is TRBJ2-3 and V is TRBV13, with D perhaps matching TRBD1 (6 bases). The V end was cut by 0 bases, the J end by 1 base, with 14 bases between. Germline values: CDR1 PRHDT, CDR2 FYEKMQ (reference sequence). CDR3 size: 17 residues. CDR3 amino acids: CASSLGPQGYGTDTQYF. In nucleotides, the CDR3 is TGTGCCAGCAGCTTAGGACCCCAGGGGTACGGCACAGATACGCAGTATTTT.

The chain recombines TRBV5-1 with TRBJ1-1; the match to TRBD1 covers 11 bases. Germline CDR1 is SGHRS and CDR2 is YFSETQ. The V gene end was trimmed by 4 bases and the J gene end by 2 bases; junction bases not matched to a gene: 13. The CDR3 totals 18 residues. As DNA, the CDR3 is TGCGCCAGCAGCCCTGGGTGGACAGGGGGCAACAGTAACACTGAAGCTTTCTTT. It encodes CASSPGWTGGNSNTEAFF.

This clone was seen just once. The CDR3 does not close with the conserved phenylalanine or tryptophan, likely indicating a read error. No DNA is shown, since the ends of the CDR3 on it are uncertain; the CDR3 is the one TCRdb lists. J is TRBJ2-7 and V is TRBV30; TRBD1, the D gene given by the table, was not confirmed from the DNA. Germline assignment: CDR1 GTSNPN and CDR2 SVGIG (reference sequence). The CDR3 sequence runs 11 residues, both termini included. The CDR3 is CAWSLSGTGRQ.

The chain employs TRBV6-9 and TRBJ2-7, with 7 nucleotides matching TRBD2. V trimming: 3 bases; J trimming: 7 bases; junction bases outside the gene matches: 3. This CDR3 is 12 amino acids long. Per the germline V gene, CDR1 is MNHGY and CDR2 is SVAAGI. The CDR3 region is CASSYGGREQYF. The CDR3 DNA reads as TGTGCCAGCAGTTACGGGGGGAGGGAGCAGTACTTC.

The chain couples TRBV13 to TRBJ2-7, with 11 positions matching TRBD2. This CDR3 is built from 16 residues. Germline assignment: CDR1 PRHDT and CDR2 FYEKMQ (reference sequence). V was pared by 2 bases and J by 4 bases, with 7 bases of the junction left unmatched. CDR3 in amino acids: CASSLFASGRLYEQYF. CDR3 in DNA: TGTGCCAGCAGCTTATTTGCTAGCGGGAGGTTGTACGAGCAGTACTTC.

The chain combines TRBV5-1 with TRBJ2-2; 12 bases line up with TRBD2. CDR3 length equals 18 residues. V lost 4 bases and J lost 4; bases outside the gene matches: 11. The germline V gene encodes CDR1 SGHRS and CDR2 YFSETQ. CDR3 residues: CASSGTSGRPAGTGELFF. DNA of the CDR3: TGCGCCAGCAGCGGAACTAGCGGGAGGCCCGCGGGCACCGGGGAGCTGTTTTTT.

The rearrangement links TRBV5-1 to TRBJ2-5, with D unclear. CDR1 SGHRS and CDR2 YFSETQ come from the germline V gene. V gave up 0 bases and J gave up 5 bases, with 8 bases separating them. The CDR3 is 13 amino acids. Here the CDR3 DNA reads TGCGCCAGCAGCTTGGCGAGTGTGGAGACCCAGTACTTC. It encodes CASSLASVETQYF.

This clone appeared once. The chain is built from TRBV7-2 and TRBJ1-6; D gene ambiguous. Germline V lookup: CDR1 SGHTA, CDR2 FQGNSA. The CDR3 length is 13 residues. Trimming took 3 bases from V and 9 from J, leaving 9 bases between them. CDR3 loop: CASSLKFSSPLHF. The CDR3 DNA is TGTGCCAGCAGCTTGAAATTTAGTTCACCCCTCCACTTT.

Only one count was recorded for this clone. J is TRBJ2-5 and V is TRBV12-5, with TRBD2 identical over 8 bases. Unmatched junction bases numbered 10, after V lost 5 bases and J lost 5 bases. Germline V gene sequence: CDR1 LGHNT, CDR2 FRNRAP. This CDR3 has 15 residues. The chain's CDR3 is CASGPPGLVRETQYF. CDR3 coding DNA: TGTGCTAGTGGTCCACCGGGACTAGTACGCGAGACCCAGTACTTC.

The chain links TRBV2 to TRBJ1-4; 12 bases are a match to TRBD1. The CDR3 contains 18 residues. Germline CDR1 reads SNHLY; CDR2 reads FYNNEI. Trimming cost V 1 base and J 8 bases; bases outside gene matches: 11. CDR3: CASSEGRGQGAPREKLFF. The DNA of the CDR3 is TGTGCCAGCAGTGAAGGGCGGGGACAGGGGGCGCCTCGGGAAAAACTGTTTTTT. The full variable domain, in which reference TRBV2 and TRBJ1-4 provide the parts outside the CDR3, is EPEVTQTPSHQVTQMGQEVILRCVPISNHLYFYWYRQILGQKVEFLVSFYNNEISEKSEIFDDQFSVERPDGSNFTLKIRSTKLEDSAMYFCASSEGRGQGAPREKLFFGSGTQLSVL.

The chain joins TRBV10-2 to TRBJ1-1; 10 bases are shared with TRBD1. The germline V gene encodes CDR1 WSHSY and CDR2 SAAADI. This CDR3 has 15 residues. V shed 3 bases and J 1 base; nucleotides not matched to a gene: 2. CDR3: CASSDRQGANTEAFF. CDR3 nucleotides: TGCGCCAGCAGTGACCGACAGGGGGCGAACACTGAAGCTTTCTTT.

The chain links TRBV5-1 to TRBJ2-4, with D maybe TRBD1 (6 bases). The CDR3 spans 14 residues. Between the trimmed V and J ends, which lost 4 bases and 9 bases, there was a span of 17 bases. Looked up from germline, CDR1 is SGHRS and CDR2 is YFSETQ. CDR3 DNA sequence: TGCGCCAGCAGCCAACTCACAGGGAGCCCCATTCAGTACTTC. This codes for CASSQLTGSPIQYF.

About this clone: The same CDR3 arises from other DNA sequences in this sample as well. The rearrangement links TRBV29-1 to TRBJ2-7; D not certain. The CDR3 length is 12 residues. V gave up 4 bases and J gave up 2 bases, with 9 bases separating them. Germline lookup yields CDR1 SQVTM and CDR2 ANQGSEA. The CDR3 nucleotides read TGCAGCGTTGCGGGCGGAACCTACGAGCAGTACTTC. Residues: CSVAGGTYEQYF.

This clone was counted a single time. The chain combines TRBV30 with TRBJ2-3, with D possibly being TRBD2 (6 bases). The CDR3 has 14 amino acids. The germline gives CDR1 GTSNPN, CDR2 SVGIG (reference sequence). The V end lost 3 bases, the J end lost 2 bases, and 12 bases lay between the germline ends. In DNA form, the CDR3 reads TGTGCCTGGAGACAAGCGGGCACCACAGATACGCAGTATTTT. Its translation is CAWRQAGTTDTQYF. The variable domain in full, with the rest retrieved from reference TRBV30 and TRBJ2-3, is SQTIHQWPATLVQPVGSPLSLECTVEGTSNPNLYWYRQAAGRGLQLLFYSVGIGQISSEVPQNLSASRPQDRQFILSSKKLLLSDSGFYLCAWRQAGTTDTQYFGPGTRLTVL.

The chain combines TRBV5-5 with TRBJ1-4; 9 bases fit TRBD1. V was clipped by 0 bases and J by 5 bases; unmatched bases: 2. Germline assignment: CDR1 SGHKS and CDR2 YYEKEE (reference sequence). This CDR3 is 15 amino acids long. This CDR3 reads CASSLGGTGNEKLFF. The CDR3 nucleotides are TGTGCCAGCAGCTTGGGAGGGACAGGGAATGAAAAACTGTTTTTT.

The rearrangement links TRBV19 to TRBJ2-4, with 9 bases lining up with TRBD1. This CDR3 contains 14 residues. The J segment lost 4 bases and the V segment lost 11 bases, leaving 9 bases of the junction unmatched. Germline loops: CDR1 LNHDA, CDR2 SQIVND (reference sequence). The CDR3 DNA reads TGTGCCGGGAGATCCGGGACAGGGAAAAACATTCAGTACTTC. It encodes CAGRSGTGKNIQYF.

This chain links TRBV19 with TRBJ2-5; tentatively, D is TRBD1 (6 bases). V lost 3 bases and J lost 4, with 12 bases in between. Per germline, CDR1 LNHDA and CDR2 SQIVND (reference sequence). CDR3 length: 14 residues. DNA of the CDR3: TGTGCCAGTAGTATTGTTGGGGGCCGAGAGACCCAGTACTTC. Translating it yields CASSIVGGRETQYF.

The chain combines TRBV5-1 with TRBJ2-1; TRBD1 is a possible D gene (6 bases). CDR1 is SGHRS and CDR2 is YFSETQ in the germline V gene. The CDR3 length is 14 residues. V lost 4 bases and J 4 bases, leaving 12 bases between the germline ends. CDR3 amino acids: CASSGGHLYNEQFF. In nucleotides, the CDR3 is TGCGCCAGCAGCGGGGGACACTTATACAATGAGCAGTTCTTC.

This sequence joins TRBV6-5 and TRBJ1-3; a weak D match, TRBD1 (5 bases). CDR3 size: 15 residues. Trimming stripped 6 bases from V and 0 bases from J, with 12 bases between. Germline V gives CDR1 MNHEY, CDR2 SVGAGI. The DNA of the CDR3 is TGTGCCAGCAGCAAGGGACGGCACTCTGGAAACACCATATATTTT. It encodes CASSKGRHSGNTIYF.

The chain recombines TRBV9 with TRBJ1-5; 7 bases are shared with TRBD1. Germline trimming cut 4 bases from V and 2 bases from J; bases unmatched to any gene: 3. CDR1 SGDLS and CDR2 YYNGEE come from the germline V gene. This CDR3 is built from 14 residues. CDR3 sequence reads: CASSTTGGNQPQHF. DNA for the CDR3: TGTGCCAGCAGCACTACAGGGGGCAATCAGCCCCAGCATTTT.

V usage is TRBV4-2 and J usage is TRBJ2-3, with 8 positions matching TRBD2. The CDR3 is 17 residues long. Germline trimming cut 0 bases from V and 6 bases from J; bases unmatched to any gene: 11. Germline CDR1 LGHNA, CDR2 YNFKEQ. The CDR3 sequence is CASSQDISSGGRDTQYF. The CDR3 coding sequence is TGTGCCAGCAGCCAAGATATTTCCAGCGGGGGTCGGGATACGCAGTATTTT.

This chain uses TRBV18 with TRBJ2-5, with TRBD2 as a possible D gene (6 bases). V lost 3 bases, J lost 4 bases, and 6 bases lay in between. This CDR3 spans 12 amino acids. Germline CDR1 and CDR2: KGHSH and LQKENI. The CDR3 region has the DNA TGTGCCAGCTCACCGGGAGGAGAGACCCAGTACTTC. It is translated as CASSPGGETQYF. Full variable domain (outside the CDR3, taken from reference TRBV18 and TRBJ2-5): NAGVMQNPRHLVRRRGQEARLRCSPMKGHSHVYWYRQLPEEGLKFMVYLQKENIIDESGMPKERFSAEFPKEGPSILRIQQVVRGDSAAYFCASSPGGETQYFGPGTRLLVL.